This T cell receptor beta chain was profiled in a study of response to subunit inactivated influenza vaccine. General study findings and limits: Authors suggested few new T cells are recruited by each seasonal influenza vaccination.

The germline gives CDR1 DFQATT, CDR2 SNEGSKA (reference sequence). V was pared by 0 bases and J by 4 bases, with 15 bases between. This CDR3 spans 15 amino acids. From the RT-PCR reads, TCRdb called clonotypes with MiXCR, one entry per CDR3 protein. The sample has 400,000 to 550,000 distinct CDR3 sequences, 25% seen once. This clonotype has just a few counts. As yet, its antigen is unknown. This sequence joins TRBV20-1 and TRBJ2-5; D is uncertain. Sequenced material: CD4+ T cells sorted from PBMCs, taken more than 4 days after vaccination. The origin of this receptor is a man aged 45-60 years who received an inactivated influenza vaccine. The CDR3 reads CSARDGSRRGETQYF. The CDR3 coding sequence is TGCAGTGCTAGAGATGGGTCCAGGAGAGGAGAGACCCAGTACTTC.